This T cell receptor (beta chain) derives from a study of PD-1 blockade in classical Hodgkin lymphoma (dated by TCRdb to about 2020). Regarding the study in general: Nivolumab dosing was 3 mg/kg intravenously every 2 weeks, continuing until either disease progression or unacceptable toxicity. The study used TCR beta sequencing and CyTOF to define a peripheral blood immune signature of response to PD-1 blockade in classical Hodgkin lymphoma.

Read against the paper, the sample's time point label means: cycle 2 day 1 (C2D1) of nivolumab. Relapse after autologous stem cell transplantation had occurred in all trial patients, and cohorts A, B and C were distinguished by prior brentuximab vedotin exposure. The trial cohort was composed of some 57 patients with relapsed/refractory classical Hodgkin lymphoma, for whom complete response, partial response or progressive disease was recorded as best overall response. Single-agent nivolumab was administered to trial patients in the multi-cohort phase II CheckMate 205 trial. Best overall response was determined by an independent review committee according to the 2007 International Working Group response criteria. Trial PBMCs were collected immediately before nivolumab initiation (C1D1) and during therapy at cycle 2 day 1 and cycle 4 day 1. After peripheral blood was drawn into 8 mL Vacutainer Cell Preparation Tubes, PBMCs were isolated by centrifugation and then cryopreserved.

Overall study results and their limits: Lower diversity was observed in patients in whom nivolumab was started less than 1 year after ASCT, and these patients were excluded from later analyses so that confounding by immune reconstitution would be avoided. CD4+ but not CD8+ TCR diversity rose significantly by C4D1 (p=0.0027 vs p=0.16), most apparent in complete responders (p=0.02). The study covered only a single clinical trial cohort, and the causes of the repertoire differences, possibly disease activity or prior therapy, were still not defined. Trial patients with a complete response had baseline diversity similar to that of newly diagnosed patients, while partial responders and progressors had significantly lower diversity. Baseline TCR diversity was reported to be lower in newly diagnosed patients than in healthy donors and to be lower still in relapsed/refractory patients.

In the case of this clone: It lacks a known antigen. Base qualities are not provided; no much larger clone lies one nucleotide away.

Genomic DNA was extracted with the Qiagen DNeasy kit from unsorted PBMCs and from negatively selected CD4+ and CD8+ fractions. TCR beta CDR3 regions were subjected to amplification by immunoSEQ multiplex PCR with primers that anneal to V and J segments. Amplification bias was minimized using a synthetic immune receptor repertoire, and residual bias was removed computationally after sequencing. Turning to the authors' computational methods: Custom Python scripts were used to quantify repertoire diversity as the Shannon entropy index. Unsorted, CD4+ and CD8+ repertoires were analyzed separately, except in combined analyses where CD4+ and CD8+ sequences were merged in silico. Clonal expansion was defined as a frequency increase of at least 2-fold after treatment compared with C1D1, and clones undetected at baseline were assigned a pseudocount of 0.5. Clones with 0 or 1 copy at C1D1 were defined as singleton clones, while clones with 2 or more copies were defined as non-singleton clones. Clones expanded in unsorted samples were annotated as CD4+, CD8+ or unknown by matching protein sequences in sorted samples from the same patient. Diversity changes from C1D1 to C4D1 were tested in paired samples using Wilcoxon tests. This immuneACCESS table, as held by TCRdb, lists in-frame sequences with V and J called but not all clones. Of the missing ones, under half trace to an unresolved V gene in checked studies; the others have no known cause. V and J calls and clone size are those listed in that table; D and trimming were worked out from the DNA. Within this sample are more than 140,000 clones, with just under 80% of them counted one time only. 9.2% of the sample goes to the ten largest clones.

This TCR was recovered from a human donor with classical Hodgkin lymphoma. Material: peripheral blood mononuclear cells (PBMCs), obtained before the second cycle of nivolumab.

DNA sequence: TGTGCCAGCAGCGAGTCCCAAGACTCTGGAAACACCATATATTTT. It specifies CASSESQDSGNTIYF. Recombination linked TRBV7-6 to TRBJ1-3, with the D gene too uncertain to name. V loses 5 bases of germline sequence and J loses 0 bases, and the interval between the two ends is 11 bases. From the cysteine through the phenylalanine, the CDR3 covers 15 amino acids. The sequence is cut down to CDR3 DNA, 45 bases in frame from base 1. From the germline V gene, CDR1 is SGHVS and CDR2 is FNYEAQ.